The 16 T cell receptor beta chains presented below share a single source sample, sequenced in a study of OX40 agonist ivuxolimab in advanced cancers. The repertoire was sequenced with immunoSEQ multiplex PCR; TCRdb's copy has only in-frame clones and lacks some. The table includes 95,000 to 150,000 clones, roughly 90% detected once. Sample: CD4+ or CD8+ T cells sorted from blood, taken in a trial of the OX40 agonist ivuxolimab. The receptors derive from an adult with an advanced solid tumor such as melanoma, head and neck, liver or kidney cancer.

J is TRBJ2-3 and V is TRBV6-5; 9 positions agree with TRBD2. The CDR3 has 15 amino acids. The junction had 6 bases not matched to a gene; V was cut back by 2 bases and J by 6 bases. Germline CDR1 reads MNHEY; CDR2 reads SVGAGI. The CDR3 DNA reads TGTGCCAGCAGTTACGGAGGTAGCGGGGGTGATACGCAGTATTTT. It yields the protein CASSYGGSGGDTQYF.

V and J are TRBV18 and TRBJ2-3; 9 bases match TRBD2. The CDR3 length is 16 residues. After removal of 3 bases from V and 0 bases from J, the junction contained 4 bases not matched to a gene. Germline CDR1 and CDR2: KGHSH and LQKENI. The DNA of the CDR3 is TGTGCCAGCTCACCGAGGCTAGCGGGGAGCACAGATACGCAGTATTTT. This codes for CASSPRLAGSTDTQYF.

The V and J genes are TRBV28 and TRBJ2-3; TRBD2 might be the D (6 bases). The CDR3 runs 14 residues. Trimming shortened V by 8 bases and J by 0 bases, and 12 bases separated the two germline ends. Germline values: CDR1 MDHEN, CDR2 SYDVKM. CDR3 sequence (DNA): TGTGCCAGCGGATTTAGCGGAAGCACAGATACGCAGTATTTT. Protein: CASGFSGSTDTQYF.

This clone turned up a few times. The chain carries TRBV18 and TRBJ2-5; D not certain. Germline loops: CDR1 KGHSH, CDR2 LQKENI. V was pared by 0 bases and J by 2 bases, with 7 bases between. The CDR3 loop spans 14 amino acids. Written as DNA, the CDR3 is TGTGCCAGCTCACCACCTTCCTTTCAAGAGACCCAGTACTTC. This sequence encodes CASSPPSFQETQYF.

The CDR3 loop is CASSPRTGGFSYNEQFF. CDR3 DNA sequence: TGCGCCAGCAGCCCTAGGACAGGGGGCTTTTCCTACAATGAGCAGTTCTTC. The V call is TRBV4-3, the J call TRBJ2-1; 11 bases match TRBD1. Germline CDR1 is LGHNA and CDR2 is YSLEER. The CDR3 length is 17 residues. Trimming at V came to 4 bases and at J to 1 base, leaving 6 bases not matched to a gene.

The rearrangement joins TRBV5-1 to TRBJ1-1; tentatively, D is TRBD1 (6 bases). The germline V gene has CDR1 SGHRS and CDR2 YFSETQ. The CDR3 has 15 amino acids. Trimming removed 0 bases at V and 0 bases at J, with 9 bases between. The CDR3 region is CASSLERGMNTEAFF. In DNA, the CDR3 is TGCGCCAGCAGCTTGGAAAGGGGGATGAACACTGAAGCTTTCTTT.

This clone was picked up one time. The V gene is TRBV18, the J gene TRBJ2-7; TRBD2 is a possible D gene (5 bases). Germline CDR1 KGHSH, CDR2 LQKENI. The V end was cut by 2 bases, the J end by 0 bases, with 14 bases between. CDR3 length equals 16 residues. The CDR3 DNA reads as TGTGCCAGCTCACCAGGACCCCCAGCGGCCTCCTACGAGCAGTACTTC. Protein product: CASSPGPPAASYEQYF.

The chain is built from TRBV18 and TRBJ2-1; 7 bases fit TRBD1. The junction had 9 bases not matched to a gene; V was cut back by 4 bases and J by 3 bases. The CDR3 extends over 16 amino acids. Germline V gene sequence: CDR1 KGHSH, CDR2 LQKENI. The CDR3 sequence is CASSQPGQAIYNEQFF. The CDR3 bases are TGTGCCAGCTCACAACCTGGACAGGCGATCTACAATGAGCAGTTCTTC. The whole variable domain, filled in from reference TRBV18 and TRBJ2-1, reads NAGVMQNPRHLVRRRGQEARLRCSPMKGHSHVYWYRQLPEEGLKFMVYLQKENIIDESGMPKERFSAEFPKEGPSILRIQQVVRGDSAAYFCASSQPGQAIYNEQFFGPGTRLTVL.

CDR3 sequence reads: CASSLVPASSGADTQYF. The CDR3 DNA sequence: TGCGCCAGCAGCTTGGTTCCCGCTTCCTCGGGAGCAGATACGCAGTATTTT. This chain connects TRBV5-1 to TRBJ2-3, with D possibly TRBD2 on 6 matching bases. Germline V gene data show CDR1 as SGHRS and CDR2 as YFSETQ. Trimming took off 0 bases at V and 4 bases at J, with 18 bases between the two ends. This CDR3 has 17 amino acids.

This sequence joins TRBV7-2 and TRBJ2-3; tentative D call: TRBD2 (6 bases). The V end lost 2 bases, the J end lost 4 bases, and 16 bases lay between the germline ends. The germline CDR1 and CDR2 sequences are SGHTA and FQGNSA. CDR3 length: 16 residues. The CDR3 coding sequence is TGTGCCAGCAGCTTACTAAACGGGAGAATAGCAGATACGCAGTATTTT. Translated: CASSLLNGRIADTQYF.

The chain couples TRBV5-1 to TRBJ1-2; D is uncertain. The CDR3 runs to 19 residues. The V end was cut by 4 bases, the J end by 3 bases, with 28 bases between. CDR1 SGHRS and CDR2 YFSETQ come from the germline V gene. The DNA of the CDR3 is TGCGCCAGCAGCCAACAGAACAGCCGCAGTGATTACCACGACTATGGCTACACCTTC. Translating gives CASSQQNSRSDYHDYGYTF.

The V gene is TRBV29-1, the J gene TRBJ2-7; D is ambiguous. The length of the CDR3 is 13 residues. Looked up from germline, CDR1 is SQVTM and CDR2 is ANQGSEA. The V gene lost 4 bases and the J gene lost 1 base, with 11 bases spanning the gap. The CDR3 loop is CSVASTRSYEQYF. The CDR3 coding sequence is TGCAGCGTTGCCTCGACAAGGTCCTACGAGCAGTACTTC.

The chain couples TRBV25-1 to TRBJ1-1; tentative D call: TRBD1 (5 bases). The CDR3 spans 12 residues. Deletions cut 3 bases from V and 5 bases from J, with 7 bases between. Germline V lookup: CDR1 MGHDK, CDR2 SYGVNS. CDR3 residues: CASSDSGTEAFF. The CDR3 bases are TGTGCCAGCAGTGACTCAGGGACTGAAGCTTTCTTT.

CDR3 bases: TGTGCCACCAGCAGAGGATCCGCCGGGGACGAGCAGTACTTC. It specifies CATSRGSAGDEQYF. The chain links TRBV15 to TRBJ2-7, with D possibly matching TRBD2 (5 bases). This CDR3 has 14 residues. Germline CDR1 is LNHNV and CDR2 is YYDKDF (reference sequence). The V and J ends lost 1 base and 5 bases respectively, with 12 bases between them.

The V call is TRBV28, the J call TRBJ2-5, with D hard to call. V dropped 4 bases and J dropped 0 bases, with 3 bases sitting between them. Germline CDR1 MDHEN, CDR2 SYDVKM. This CDR3 region has 12 residues. CDR3 DNA: TGTGCCAGCAGTTCGTACCAAGAGACCCAGTACTTC. Translating gives CASSSYQETQYF.

This chain links TRBV7-2 with TRBJ2-7; D is unclear. The V gene lost 8 bases and the J gene lost 2 bases, with 4 bases spanning the gap. This CDR3 has 10 residues. CDR1 is SGHTA, CDR2 FQGNSA, per germline. The CDR3 DNA is TGTGCCAGCGGAACCTACGAGCAGTACTTC. Its translation is CASGTYEQYF.